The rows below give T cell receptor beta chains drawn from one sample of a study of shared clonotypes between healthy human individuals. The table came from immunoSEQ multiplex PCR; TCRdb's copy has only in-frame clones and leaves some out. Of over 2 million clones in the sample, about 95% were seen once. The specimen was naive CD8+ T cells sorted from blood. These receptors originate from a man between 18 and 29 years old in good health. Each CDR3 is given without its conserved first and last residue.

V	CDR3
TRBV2	ASSDLRGSNTGELF
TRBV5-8	ASSLAWDRGGETQY
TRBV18	ASSGGGAPGQPQH
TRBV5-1	ASSIGQAYEQY
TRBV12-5	ASGFDPYEQY
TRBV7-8	ASSPRQGGPDTQY
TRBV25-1	ASSEWGGAAANIQY
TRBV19	ASIVLAGITYEQY
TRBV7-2	ASSLPSADEQF
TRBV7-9	ASSSTGSRDEAF
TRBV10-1	ASSELGLAGELF
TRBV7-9	ASTEPGEKLF
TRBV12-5	ASGLTGASNQPQH
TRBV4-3	ASSQEGQGAEGTGELF
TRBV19	ASSIGGQIHEQY
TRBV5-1	ASSYDSTYEQY
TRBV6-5	ASSYRQGNYGYT
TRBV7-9	ASSPQGMFSTDTQY
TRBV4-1	ASSQGFAYGYT
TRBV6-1	ASSAGTPSSYNEQF
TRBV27	ASSARGQGVYEQY
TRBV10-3	AIADTYEQY
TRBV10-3	AISESWASGITDTQY
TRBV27	ASGAHPYEQY
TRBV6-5	ASSSPGFTNEKLF
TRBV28	ASSLGVSGEVDTQY
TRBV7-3	ASSSPTGLAGEQETQY
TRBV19	ASRLEPRGEKLF
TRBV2	ASSGYSGANQETQY
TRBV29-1	SVDSPEDYNEQF
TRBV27	ASSLSAGVPDTQY
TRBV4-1	ASSQEALAGGDYEQY
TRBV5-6	ASTVSASSNEQF
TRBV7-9	ASSWGGGTDTQY
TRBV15	ATSMTGYGNQPQH
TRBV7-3	ASSLDNYNEQF
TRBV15	ATSAHSKGIEQF
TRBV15	ATSTGTASTDTQY
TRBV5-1	ASSYGLAGEENTGELF
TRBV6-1	ASSEVRGLAGAFPSYNEQF
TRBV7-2	ASSLVQWESTDTQY